This T cell receptor beta chain was documented in a study of T cell responses to AZD1222 COVID-19 vaccine. Clones were read by immunoSEQ multiplex PCR, and TCRdb kept only the in-frame ones, dropping some. Of 100,000 or so clones in the sample, 87% are singletons; the top ten hold 10% to 13%. Study-wide results and limits: The sample set comprised mostly white British donors with more females, and clonal diversity was possibly underestimated. Only 6 or 7 AZD1222 recipients tested seropositive at baseline. Researchers took repertoire samples only after the peak T cell response had come. Vaccination with two AZD1222 doses was followed by a rise in Spike-specific TCR breadth and depth.

This CDR3 region has 15 residues. Trimming took 3 bases from V and 4 from J, leaving 15 bases between them. CDR1 and CDR2 from the germline V gene are SGHDN and FVKESK. Remarks on this clone: Its antigen is unknown.

This specimen consisted of peripheral blood, obtained 28 days after the second AZD1222 dose. This clonotype was sampled from an adult who received the AZD1222 COVID-19 vaccine. The chain has TRBV14 and TRBJ1-2; D not resolved. The CDR3 nucleotides read TGTGCCAGCAGCCAGGACCTCAGATCCCTCTATGGCTACACCTTC. Protein: CASSQDLRSLYGYTF.